This TCR beta chain was found in a study of identical twins. The germline V gene has CDR1 SGHVS and CDR2 FQNEAQ. The CDR3 extends over 14 amino acids. The V gene lost 1 base and the J gene lost 5 bases, with 12 bases spanning the gap. TCRdb used MiXCR to reprocess the 5' RACE reads, holding one entry per CDR3 protein. The sample has hundreds of thousands of distinct CDR3 sequences, approximately 9% seen once. These same records also appear under a second study, on yellow fever vaccine responses in identical twins.

The specimen sequenced was PBMCs. This clonotype was obtained from a woman in her late teens or twenties in good health. This chain links TRBV7-8 with TRBJ2-7, with a possible D match to TRBD1 (6 bases). The CDR3 sequence: CASSLGTGNHEQYF. Here the CDR3 DNA reads TGTGCCAGCAGCTTAGGCACAGGGAACCACGAGCAGTACTTC.